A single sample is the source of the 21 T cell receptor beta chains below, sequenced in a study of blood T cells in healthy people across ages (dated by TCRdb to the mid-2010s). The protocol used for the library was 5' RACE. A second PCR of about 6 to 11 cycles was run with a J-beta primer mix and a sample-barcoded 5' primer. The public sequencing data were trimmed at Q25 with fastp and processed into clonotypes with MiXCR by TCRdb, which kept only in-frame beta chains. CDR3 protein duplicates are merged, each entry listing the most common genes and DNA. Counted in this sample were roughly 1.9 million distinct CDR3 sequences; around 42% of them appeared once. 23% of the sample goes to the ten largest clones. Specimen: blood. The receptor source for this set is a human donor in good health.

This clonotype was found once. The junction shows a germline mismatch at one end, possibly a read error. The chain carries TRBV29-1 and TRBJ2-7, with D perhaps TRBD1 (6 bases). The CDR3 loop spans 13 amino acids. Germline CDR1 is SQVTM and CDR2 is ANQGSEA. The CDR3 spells CSVERTDSCEQYF. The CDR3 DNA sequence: TGCAGCGTTGAACGGACAGACTCCTGCGAGCAGTACTTC.

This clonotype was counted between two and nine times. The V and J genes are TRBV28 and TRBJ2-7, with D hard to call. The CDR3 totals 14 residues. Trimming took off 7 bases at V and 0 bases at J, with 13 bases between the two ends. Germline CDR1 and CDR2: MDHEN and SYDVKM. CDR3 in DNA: TGTGCCAGCAAATGGGTCGGAAGCTCCTACGAGCAGTACTTC. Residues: CASKWVGSSYEQYF.

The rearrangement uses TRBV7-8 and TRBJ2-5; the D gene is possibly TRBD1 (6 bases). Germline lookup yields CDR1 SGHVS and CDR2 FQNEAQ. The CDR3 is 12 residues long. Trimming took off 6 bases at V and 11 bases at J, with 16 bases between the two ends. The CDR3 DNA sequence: TGTGCCAGCAGTTTTATTACAGGGCAGCAGTACTTC. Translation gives CASSFITGQQYF.

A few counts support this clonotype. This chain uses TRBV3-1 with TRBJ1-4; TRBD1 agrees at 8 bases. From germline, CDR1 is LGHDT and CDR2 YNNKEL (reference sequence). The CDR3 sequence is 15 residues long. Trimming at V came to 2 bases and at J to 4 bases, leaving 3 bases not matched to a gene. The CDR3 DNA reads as TGTGCCAGCAGCCAACCAGGGGGCTTTAATGAAAAACTGTTTTTT. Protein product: CASSQPGGFNEKLFF.

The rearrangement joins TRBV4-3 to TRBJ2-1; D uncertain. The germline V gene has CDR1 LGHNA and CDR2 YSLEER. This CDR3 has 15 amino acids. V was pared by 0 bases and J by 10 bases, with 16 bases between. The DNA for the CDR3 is TGCGCCAGCAGCCAAGACTCCTCGGGCACCTACGAGCAGTTCTTC. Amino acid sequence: CASSQDSSGTYEQFF.

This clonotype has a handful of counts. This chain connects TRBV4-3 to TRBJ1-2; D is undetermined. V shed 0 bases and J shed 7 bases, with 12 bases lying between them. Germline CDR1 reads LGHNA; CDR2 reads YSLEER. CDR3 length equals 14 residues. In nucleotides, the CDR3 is TGCGCCAGCAGCCAAGATTGGGCAGCCCCTGGCTACACCTTC. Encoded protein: CASSQDWAAPGYTF.

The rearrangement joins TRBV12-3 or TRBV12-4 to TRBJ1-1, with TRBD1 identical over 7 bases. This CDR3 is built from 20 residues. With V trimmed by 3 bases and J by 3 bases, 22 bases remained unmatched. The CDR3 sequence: CASSFYPWGQSPALYTEAFF. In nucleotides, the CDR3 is TGTGCCAGCAGTTTTTATCCTTGGGGACAGTCCCCGGCTCTCTACACTGAAGCTTTCTTT.

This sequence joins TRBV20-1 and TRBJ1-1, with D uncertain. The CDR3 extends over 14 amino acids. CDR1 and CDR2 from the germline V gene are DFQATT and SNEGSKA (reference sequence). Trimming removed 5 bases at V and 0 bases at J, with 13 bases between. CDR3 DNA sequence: TGCAGTGCTCCTGACATGTCCGTGAACACTGAAGCTTTCTTT. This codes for CSAPDMSVNTEAFF.

The CDR3 DNA reads TGCAGTGCTAGTTATCTTACCTTGAACACTGAAGCTTTCTTT. Its protein is CSASYLTLNTEAFF. This sequence joins TRBV20-1 and TRBJ1-1; no clear D. Germline-derived CDR1 and CDR2 are DFQATT and SNEGSKA (reference sequence). The V end lost 3 bases, the J end lost 0 bases, and 11 bases lay between the germline ends. The length of the CDR3 is 14 residues.

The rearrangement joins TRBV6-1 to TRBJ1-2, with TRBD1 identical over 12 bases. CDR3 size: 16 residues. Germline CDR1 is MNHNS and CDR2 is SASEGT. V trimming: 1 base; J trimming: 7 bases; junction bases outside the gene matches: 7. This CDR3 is CASSEVWGQGAGGYTF. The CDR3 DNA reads TGTGCCAGCAGTGAAGTCTGGGGACAGGGGGCGGGTGGCTACACCTTC.

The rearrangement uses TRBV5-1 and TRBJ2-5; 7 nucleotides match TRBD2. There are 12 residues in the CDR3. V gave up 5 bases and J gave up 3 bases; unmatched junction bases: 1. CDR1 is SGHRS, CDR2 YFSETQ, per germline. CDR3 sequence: CASSTSEETQYF. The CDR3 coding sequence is TGCGCCAGCAGTACTAGCGAAGAGACCCAGTACTTC.

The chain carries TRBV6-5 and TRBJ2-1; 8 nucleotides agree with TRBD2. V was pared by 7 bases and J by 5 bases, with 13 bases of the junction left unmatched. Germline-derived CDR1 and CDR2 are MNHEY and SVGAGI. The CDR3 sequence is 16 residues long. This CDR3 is CASNSGGWGIHNEQFF. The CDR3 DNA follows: TGTGCCAGCAATTCGGGGGGGTGGGGAATCCACAATGAGCAGTTCTTC.

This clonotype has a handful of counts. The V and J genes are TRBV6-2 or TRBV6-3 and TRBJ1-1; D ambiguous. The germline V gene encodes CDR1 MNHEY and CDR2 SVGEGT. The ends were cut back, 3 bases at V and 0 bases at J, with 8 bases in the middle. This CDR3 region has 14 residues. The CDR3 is CASSYVQMNTEAFF. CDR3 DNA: TGTGCCAGCAGTTATGTCCAGATGAACACTGAAGCTTTCTTT.

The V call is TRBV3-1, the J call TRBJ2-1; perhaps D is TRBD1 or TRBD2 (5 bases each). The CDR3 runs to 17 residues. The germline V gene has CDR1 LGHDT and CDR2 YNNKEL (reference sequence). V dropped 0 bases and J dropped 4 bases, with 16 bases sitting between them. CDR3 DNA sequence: TGTGCCAGCAGCCAAGATGCTAGTAGGGGACCTTACAATGAGCAGTTCTTC. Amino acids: CASSQDASRGPYNEQFF.

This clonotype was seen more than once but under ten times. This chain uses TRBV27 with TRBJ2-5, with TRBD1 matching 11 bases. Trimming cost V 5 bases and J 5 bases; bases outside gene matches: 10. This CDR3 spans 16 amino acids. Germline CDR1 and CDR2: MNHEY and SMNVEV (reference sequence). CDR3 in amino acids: CASSQWTGGLVETQYF. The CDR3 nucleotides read TGTGCCAGCAGTCAATGGACAGGGGGCCTCGTGGAGACCCAGTACTTC.

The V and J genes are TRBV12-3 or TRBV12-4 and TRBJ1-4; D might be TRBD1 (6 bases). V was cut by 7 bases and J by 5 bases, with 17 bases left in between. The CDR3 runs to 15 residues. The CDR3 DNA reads TGTGCCAGCAAGCCCAACAGGGCTCTCAATGAAAAACTGTTTTTT. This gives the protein CASKPNRALNEKLFF.

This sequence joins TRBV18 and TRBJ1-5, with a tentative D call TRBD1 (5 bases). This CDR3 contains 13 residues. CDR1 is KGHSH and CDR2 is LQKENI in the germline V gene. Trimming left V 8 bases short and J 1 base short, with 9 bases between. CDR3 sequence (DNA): TGTGCCAGCCCTCGGGACAGCAATCAGCCCCAGCATTTT. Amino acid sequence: CASPRDSNQPQHF.

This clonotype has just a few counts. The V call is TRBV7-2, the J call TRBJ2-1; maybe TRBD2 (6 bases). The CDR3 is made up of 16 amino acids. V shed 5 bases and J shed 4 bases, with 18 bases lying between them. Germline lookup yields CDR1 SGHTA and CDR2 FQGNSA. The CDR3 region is CASSVGYRTTYNEQFF. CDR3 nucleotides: TGTGCCAGCAGCGTGGGTTACAGGACTACTTACAATGAGCAGTTCTTC.

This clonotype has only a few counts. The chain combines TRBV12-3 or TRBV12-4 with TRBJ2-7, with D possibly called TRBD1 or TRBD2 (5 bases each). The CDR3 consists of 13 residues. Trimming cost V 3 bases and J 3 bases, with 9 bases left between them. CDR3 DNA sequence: TGTGCCAGCAGTTTTGAGAGGGGCTACGAGCAGTACTTC. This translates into CASSFERGYEQYF.

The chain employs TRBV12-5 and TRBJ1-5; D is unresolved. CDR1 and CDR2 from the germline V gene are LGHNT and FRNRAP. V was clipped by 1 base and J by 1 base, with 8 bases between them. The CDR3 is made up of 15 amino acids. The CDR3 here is CASGLGAPSNQPQHF. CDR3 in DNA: TGTGCTAGTGGTTTGGGTGCGCCCAGCAATCAGCCCCAGCATTTT.

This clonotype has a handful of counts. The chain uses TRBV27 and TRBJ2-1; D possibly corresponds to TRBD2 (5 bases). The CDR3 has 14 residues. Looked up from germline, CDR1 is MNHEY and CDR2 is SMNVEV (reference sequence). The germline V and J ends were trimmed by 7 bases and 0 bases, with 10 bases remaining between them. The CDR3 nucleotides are TGTGCCAGCATCCCGGGGAGCTCCTACAATGAGCAGTTCTTC. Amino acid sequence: CASIPGSSYNEQFF.